One sample yielded the 21 T cell receptor beta chains listed below, sequenced in a study of blood T cell repertoires in COVID-19 (dated by TCRdb to 2019 to 2021). The library was produced with the immunoSEQ multiplex PCR assay. What TCRdb holds here is the immuneACCESS table cut down to in-frame rearrangements. Part of the clones is not present; checked against another copy, under half of the missing clones reflect an unresolved V gene, and the others are unexplained. This sample has roughly 230,000 clones in its table, and roughly 80% of those were observed once. 7.4% of the sample is in the top ten clones. Input material: peripheral blood. These receptor sequences come from a woman in her 50s with acute or convalescent COVID-19.

The chain joins TRBV6-5 to TRBJ2-1; maybe TRBD1 (5 bases). With 8 bases removed from V and 5 bases from J, the gap between germline ends came to 13 bases. This CDR3 contains 13 residues. Germline assignment: CDR1 MNHEY and CDR2 SVGAGI. CDR3 residues: CASRLTVNNEQFF. The CDR3 DNA reads as TGTGCCAGCCGTTTGACAGTTAACAATGAGCAGTTCTTC.

The chain combines TRBV30 with TRBJ2-1, with TRBD2 matching over 8 bases. The CDR3 is 11 amino acids. CDR1 and CDR2 (germline): GTSNPN, SVGIG (reference sequence). Trimming at V came to 5 bases and at J to 8 bases, leaving 2 bases not matched to a gene. The CDR3 here is CAWAGLDEQFF. CDR3 DNA: TGTGCCTGGGCGGGACTAGATGAGCAGTTCTTC.

The chain joins TRBV5-1 to TRBJ1-5; 9 bases match TRBD1. The V and J ends lost 0 bases and 2 bases, in that order; junction bases with no gene match: 3. This CDR3 comprises 16 residues. Looked up from germline, CDR1 is SGHRS and CDR2 is YFSETQ. Here the CDR3 reads CASSLGDREGNQPQHF. CDR3 sequence (DNA): TGCGCCAGCAGCTTGGGGGACAGGGAAGGCAATCAGCCCCAGCATTTT.

V and J are TRBV6-6 and TRBJ1-4; 8 bases are a match to TRBD1. V lost 7 bases to trimming and J lost 8 bases; unmatched junction nucleotides: 9. The CDR3 loop spans 14 amino acids. Germline V CDR1 and CDR2: MNHNY, SVGAGI (reference sequence). The CDR3 bases are TGTGCCAGCACTAAGACAGGGGAAGTGGAAAAACTGTTTTTT. This codes for CASTKTGEVEKLFF.

The chain employs TRBV2 and TRBJ1-2, with 9 nucleotides matching TRBD1. The germline V gene encodes CDR1 SNHLY and CDR2 FYNNEI. The ends lost 8 bases at V and 8 bases at J; junction bases unmatched: 12. The length of the CDR3 is 14 residues. CDR3 residues: CASARRDRVSGYTF. The CDR3 DNA sequence: TGTGCCAGCGCCCGAAGGGACAGGGTCAGCGGCTACACCTTC.

V and J are TRBV9 and TRBJ2-2, with a tentative D call TRBD2 (5 bases). The CDR3 totals 15 residues. Germline CDR1 reads SGDLS; CDR2 reads YYNGEE. Trimming pared 0 bases from V and 1 base from J, leaving 7 bases between. CDR3 in DNA: TGTGCCAGCAGCGTAGAACTAGAGAACACCGGGGAGCTGTTTTTT. Protein product: CASSVELENTGELFF.

The rearrangement joins TRBV7-9 to TRBJ2-2; possible D gene TRBD2, 5 bases. The germline CDR1 and CDR2 sequences are SEHNR and FQNEAQ (reference sequence). The CDR3 covers 16 residues. Trimming removed 0 bases at V and 1 base at J, with 9 bases between. The CDR3 coding sequence is TGTGCCAGCAGCTTAGCAGGCAGCGGGAACACCGGGGAGCTGTTTTTT. This codes for CASSLAGSGNTGELFF.

The V gene is TRBV11-3, the J gene TRBJ1-5, with D uncertain. V was clipped by 5 bases and J by 4 bases, with 15 bases between them. Germline CDR1 SGHNT, CDR2 YENEEA. The CDR3 runs 15 residues. The CDR3 sequence: CASSMPGSANQPQHF. The CDR3 nucleotides are TGTGCCAGCAGCATGCCGGGGTCCGCAAATCAGCCCCAGCATTTT.

J is TRBJ1-1 and V is TRBV4-1; the match to TRBD1 covers 8 bases. CDR3 length: 15 residues. With 11 bases clipped from V and 5 bases from J, the junction kept 16 bases outside the gene matches. Germline V lookup: CDR1 MGHRA, CDR2 YSYEKL. The CDR3 DNA is TGCGCCCGCCGCCGGCCGGACAGGGAGAGAACTGAAGCTTTCTTT. Translating gives CARRRPDRERTEAFF.

This rearrangement joins TRBV2 to TRBJ2-3, with 7 bases lining up with TRBD2. CDR1 is SNHLY, CDR2 FYNNEI, per germline. The CDR3 sequence is 14 residues long. The V segment lost 3 bases and the J segment 0 bases; nucleotides outside the gene matches: 0. As DNA, the CDR3 is TGTGCCAGCAGTGACGGGAGGAGCACAGATACGCAGTATTTT. Amino acids: CASSDGRSTDTQYF.

The chain employs TRBV4-1 and TRBJ2-3, with TRBD2 matching over 9 bases. The junction had 9 bases not matched to a gene; V was cut back by 5 bases and J by 6 bases. The CDR3 length is 15 residues. Germline loops: CDR1 MGHRA, CDR2 YSYEKL. The CDR3 bases are TGCGCCAGCAGCTCAAGCGGGAGGCCCGGGGATACGCAGTATTTT. This encodes CASSSSGRPGDTQYF.

A single count supports this clone. This chain connects TRBV6-5 to TRBJ1-3; a possible D gene is TRBD1 (6 bases). CDR1 and CDR2 from the germline V gene are MNHEY and SVGAGI. The germline V and J ends were trimmed by 6 bases and 0 bases, with 12 bases remaining between them. The CDR3 runs 15 residues. CDR3 in DNA: TGTGCCAGCAGACGCACAGGGAGCTCTGGAAACACCATATATTTT. Protein: CASRRTGSSGNTIYF.

V gene TRBV19 combines with J gene TRBJ1-1, with D maybe TRBD1 (5 bases). The CDR3 is 13 residues long. V lost 8 bases and J 3 bases, leaving 13 bases between the germline ends. In germline, CDR1 is LNHDA, CDR2 SQIVND (reference sequence). This CDR3 reads CASVDSRDTEAFF. The CDR3 nucleotides read TGTGCCAGTGTCGACAGCCGCGACACTGAAGCTTTCTTT.

The V call is TRBV6-5, the J call TRBJ2-1; 7 bases fit TRBD1. CDR3 length: 15 residues. Germline values: CDR1 MNHEY, CDR2 SVGAGI. The V gene end was trimmed by 6 bases and the J gene end by 0 bases; junction bases not matched to a gene: 5. In nucleotides, the CDR3 is TGTGCCAGCAGACCTCGGACAGGCTCCTACAATGAGCAGTTCTTC. Its translation is CASRPRTGSYNEQFF.

This chain connects TRBV20-1 to TRBJ2-5; 12 nucleotides line up with TRBD2. Germline loops: CDR1 DFQATT, CDR2 SNEGSKA (reference sequence). The junction had 13 bases not matched to a gene; V was cut back by 3 bases and J by 5 bases. This CDR3 has 17 amino acids. CDR3 in amino acids: CSASTVLAGGAEETQYF. The CDR3 bases are TGCAGTGCTAGTACCGTCCTAGCGGGAGGGGCTGAGGAGACCCAGTACTTC.

The V gene is TRBV28, the J gene TRBJ2-7, with TRBD2 identical over 10 bases. The germline CDR1 and CDR2 sequences are MDHEN and SYDVKM. The V and J ends lost 6 bases and 2 bases, in that order; junction bases with no gene match: 4. The CDR3 extends over 14 amino acids. CDR3 in DNA: TGTGCCAGCAGGTCCGGGACTAGCGCCTACGAGCAGTACTTC. Amino acid sequence: CASRSGTSAYEQYF.

CDR3 sequence: CASSGELDQPQHF. CDR3 in DNA: TGTGCCAGCAGCGGGGAGTTAGATCAGCCCCAGCATTTT. The chain employs TRBV11-2 and TRBJ1-5; D not resolved. V was trimmed by 5 bases and J by 5 bases, leaving 10 bases between them. This CDR3 spans 13 amino acids. Per the germline V gene, CDR1 is SGHAT and CDR2 is FQNNGV.

This sequence joins TRBV28 and TRBJ2-3; TRBD2 aligns across 14 bases. V trimming: 6 bases; J trimming: 0 bases; junction bases outside the gene matches: 14. Germline lookup yields CDR1 MDHEN and CDR2 SYDVKM. The CDR3 has 20 residues. The CDR3 DNA reads as TGTGCCAGCAGCCATCGAATCGGACTAGCGGGAGGAACTAGCACAGATACGCAGTATTTT. Translation gives CASSHRIGLAGGTSTDTQYF.

J is TRBJ2-7 and V is TRBV2; D possibly corresponds to TRBD2 (6 bases). CDR3 length: 13 residues. Germline-derived CDR1 and CDR2 are SNHLY and FYNNEI. Trimming took 8 bases from V and 3 from J, leaving 14 bases between them. The CDR3 loop is CASYVPSDYEQYF. In DNA, the CDR3 is TGTGCCAGCTACGTTCCTAGCGACTACGAGCAGTACTTC.

The chain uses TRBV5-1 and TRBJ2-7; 8 nucleotides align to TRBD1. Germline V lookup: CDR1 SGHRS, CDR2 YFSETQ. The CDR3 length is 15 residues. The junction had 9 bases not matched to a gene; V was cut back by 4 bases and J by 3 bases. CDR3 DNA: TGCGCCAGCAGCGATGATGGACAGGGAGACTACGAGCAGTACTTC. It specifies CASSDDGQGDYEQYF.

V usage is TRBV5-6 and J usage is TRBJ2-5; 8 bases map to TRBD1. This CDR3 contains 13 residues. V shed 2 bases, J shed 4 bases, and the junction held 1 base outside the gene matches. The V gene's germline CDR1 is SGHDT and CDR2 YYEEEE. The CDR3 is CASSFTGGETQYF. The DNA of the CDR3 is TGTGCCAGCAGCTTTACAGGGGGAGAGACCCAGTACTTC.